This T cell receptor (beta chain) was sequenced in a study of PD-1 blockade in classical Hodgkin lymphoma. Looking at the study overall: Administration of nivolumab to patients was at 3 mg/kg intravenously every 2 weeks.

Study-level points and caveats: CD4+ TCR diversity, unlike CD8+, rose significantly by C4D1. At baseline, newly diagnosed patients reportedly showed less TCR diversity than healthy donors.

Only in-frame clones appear in the TCRdb table, and some are missing; sequencing was by immunoSEQ multiplex PCR. The sample shows 25,000 to 30,000 clones, 70% to 90% of them seen only once. The CDR3 length is 15 residues. After removal of 3 bases from V and 2 bases from J, the junction contained 3 bases not matched to a gene. Germline V gene sequence: CDR1 KGHSH, CDR2 LQKENI. Each patient's relapse followed autologous stem cell transplantation, and brentuximab vedotin exposure varied. Best overall response was complete response, partial response or progressive disease in these relapsed/refractory classical Hodgkin lymphoma patients. About this clone itself: Antigen unknown.

This sample comprised peripheral blood mononuclear cells (PBMCs), obtained at baseline. This chain joins TRBV18 and TRBJ2-7; 11 bases align to TRBD1. The source of this sequence is a human donor with classical Hodgkin lymphoma. Here the CDR3 DNA reads TGTGCCAGCTCACCCGGGACAGGGGGTGCCTACGAGCAGTACTTC. It specifies CASSPGTGGAYEQYF.